This T cell receptor (beta chain) was observed in a study of beta chain features in type 1 diabetes. Broader study findings: All four CD4+ subsets of Type 1 diabetes patients contained TCRB CDR3s that were moderately but significantly shorter.

The CDR3 is made up of 12 amino acids. Trimming pared 2 bases from V and 8 bases from J, leaving 7 bases between. The germline V gene encodes CDR1 MNHEY and CDR2 SVGAGI. All of the sorted populations showed purity greater than 95%. About this clone itself: The antigen remains unidentified.

The investigators reverse transcribed all of the isolated RNA, so they sequenced expressed TCRB transcripts. Sequencing was performed with immunoSEQ multiplex PCR; in TCRdb, only in-frame clones are kept and a portion is missing. The profile shows a few hundred thousand clones, 9.6% of them singletons. The V call is TRBV6-5, the J call TRBJ1-3; tentative D call: TRBD1 (5 bases). Material for sequencing was central memory CD4+ T cells from blood. This clonotype was sampled from a man in his thirties or forties with type 1 diabetes. CDR3 in amino acids: CASSYGGDTIYF. The CDR3 nucleotides are TGTGCCAGCAGTTACGGGGGAGACACCATATATTTT.